This is a list of T cell receptor beta chains from one sample in a study of early T cells in non-severe SARS-CoV-2 infection. A single record per CDR3 protein comes from TCRdb applying MiXCR to the 5' RACE reads. The repertoire holds over 50,000 distinct CDR3 sequences, with about 12% as singletons. The specimen was whole blood. The receptors derive from an adult who was a healthcare worker with PCR-confirmed SARS-CoV-2 infection or an uninfected control (not recorded which). The CDR3 runs from the conserved cysteine through the conserved F or W. Fields, in order: V gene, J gene, D gene, clone size, CDR3 protein, CDR3 DNA. A D gene is named only where the DNA matches it firmly. Expanded clones get a size class; other rows say once, few or many, or leave the size out.

>TRBV28|TRBJ2-1|TRBD2|few
CASSLYVVGGANEQFF
TGTGCCAGCAGTTTATATGTTGTCGGGGGGGCCAATGAGCAGTTCTTC
>TRBV7-2|TRBJ2-1|.|.
CASSLVVREQFF
TGTGCCAGCAGCTTAGTTGTGCGTGAGCAGTTCTTC
>TRBV6-5|TRBJ1-4|.|many
CASSYSDPRGEKLFF
TGTGCCAGCAGTTACTCGGACCCTCGGGGTGAAAAACTGTTTTTT
>TRBV7-9|TRBJ1-5|TRBD1|many
CASSRDRVGPQHF
TGTGCCAGCAGCCGGGACAGGGTAGGGCCCCAGCATTTT
>TRBV9|TRBJ1-5|.|.
CASSAGTSNAEPQHF
TGTGCCAGCAGCGCCGGGACATCCAACGCGGAGCCCCAGCATTTT
>TRBV9|TRBJ2-2|.|.
CASSVVPAENTGELFF
TGTGCCAGCAGCGTAGTTCCAGCGGAGAACACCGGGGAGCTGTTTTTT
>TRBV12-3/TRBV12-4|TRBJ2-7|.|many
CASSLRPGYEQYF
TGTGCCAGCAGTTTAAGACCTGGCTACGAGCAGTACTTC
>TRBV5-1|TRBJ1-2|.|.
CASSLESTNYGYTF
TGCGCCAGCAGCTTAGAAAGTACTAACTATGGCTACACCTTC
>TRBV6-5|TRBJ1-2|TRBD1|many
CASRSDRSAFPNYGYTF
TGTGCCAGCAGATCGGACAGGTCGGCCTTTCCTAACTATGGCTACACCTTC
>TRBV7-9|TRBJ1-1|.|many
CASSVLVNTEAFF
TGTGCCAGCAGCGTTCTAGTGAACACTGAAGCTTTCTTT
>TRBV29-1|TRBJ2-7|TRBD1|many
CSAVGDRGFYEQYF
TGCAGCGCCGTGGGGGACAGGGGCTTCTACGAGCAGTACTTC
>TRBV28|TRBJ2-2|TRBD1|.
CASSLRQGAIGELFF
TGTGCCAGCAGCCTTCGACAGGGGGCAATCGGGGAGCTGTTTTTT
>TRBV29-1|TRBJ2-3|.|few
CSVGLTDTQYF
TGCAGCGTTGGACTAACAGATACGCAGTATTTT
>TRBV28|TRBJ2-7|.|few
CASSPRTYEQYF
TGTGCCAGCAGTCCCCGAACCTACGAGCAGTACTTC
>TRBV6-6|TRBJ2-7|TRBD2|many
CASSSSGRALSYEQYF
TGTGCCAGCAGTTCTAGCGGGAGGGCCCTTTCCTACGAGCAGTACTTC
>TRBV11-1|TRBJ1-1|.|many
CASRQQPGPVGTEAFF
TGTGCCAGCAGACAACAACCCGGTCCAGTAGGTACTGAAGCTTTCTTT
>TRBV14|TRBJ1-5|TRBD1|.
CASSQERDRSNQPQHF
TGTGCCAGCAGCCAAGAGAGGGACAGAAGCAATCAGCCCCAGCATTTT
>TRBV7-9|TRBJ1-4|.|many
CASSLRQEGGKLFF
TGTGCCAGCAGCTTAAGACAGGAAGGAGGAAAACTGTTTTTT
>TRBV5-1|TRBJ2-3|.|few
CASSLAGGTDTQYF
TGCGCCAGCAGCTTGGCCGGGGGCACAGATACGCAGTATTTT
>TRBV5-5|TRBJ2-2|.|few
CASSLGGPGELFF
TGTGCCAGCAGCTTGGGGGGACCCGGGGAGCTGTTTTTT
>TRBV29-1|TRBJ2-1|.|few
CSVEDLNPARARDEQFF
TGCAGCGTTGAAGATTTAAACCCCGCGAGGGCCCGGGATGAGCAGTTCTTC
>TRBV20-1|TRBJ1-6|.|few
CSARDRISPRFSYNSPLHF
TGCAGTGCTAGAGATCGGATCTCCCCCCGCTTCTCCTATAATTCACCCCTCCACTTT
>TRBV29-1|TRBJ2-5|TRBD2|few
CSVVTSGGGETQYF
TGCAGCGTTGTTACTAGCGGCGGTGGAGAGACCCAGTACTTC
>TRBV20-1|TRBJ2-5|TRBD2|many
CSARSSGRTYQETQYF
TGCAGTGCTAGGTCCAGCGGGAGGACCTACCAAGAGACCCAGTACTTC
>TRBV20-1|TRBJ2-1|.|.
CSAVSGDEQFF
TGCAGTGCAGTGTCTGGGGATGAGCAGTTCTTC
>TRBV28|TRBJ1-5|TRBD1|many
CASSLGGQFNQPQHF
TGTGCCAGCAGTTTGGGGGGACAGTTCAATCAGCCCCAGCATTTT
>TRBV12-3/TRBV12-4|TRBJ2-2|.|many
CASHRNTGELFF
TGTGCCAGTCACCGGAACACCGGGGAGCTGTTTTTT
>TRBV6-6|TRBJ2-7|TRBD1|many
CASSFPGQGRSYEQYF
TGTGCCAGCAGTTTTCCGGGACAGGGTAGGAGCTACGAGCAGTACTTC
>TRBV7-9|TRBJ2-5|.|many
CASTLLSGPQETQYF
TGTGCCAGCACCCTCCTCAGCGGACCACAAGAGACCCAGTACTTC
>TRBV3-1|TRBJ1-5|.|many
CASSPGHSLKTDQPQHF
TGTGCCAGCAGCCCGGGACACAGCCTTAAAACAGATCAGCCCCAGCATTTT
>TRBV12-3/TRBV12-4|TRBJ2-1|.|few
CASSITGNEQFF
TGTGCCAGCAGTATCACAGGGAATGAGCAGTTCTTC
>TRBV28|TRBJ1-2|.|.
CASSFKVDGYTF
TGTGCCAGCAGTTTTAAGGTCGATGGCTACACCTTC
>TRBV7-9|TRBJ1-4|.|once
CASSLRNEKLFF
TGTGCCAGCAGCCTTAGGAACGAAAAACTGTTTTTT
>TRBV10-3|TRBJ2-3|.|.
CAISESKRQRTDTQYF
TGTGCCATCAGTGAGTCAAAGAGGCAACGTACAGATACGCAGTATTTT
>TRBV7-9|TRBJ1-6|.|many
CASSFSAESPLHF
TGTGCCAGCAGCTTCTCAGCGGAGTCACCCCTCCACTTT
>TRBV21-1|TRBJ1-5|.|many
CASSRRTRESNQPQHF
TGTGCCAGCAGCAGAAGGACAAGAGAGAGCAATCAGCCCCAGCATTTT
>TRBV9|TRBJ2-7|.|few
CASSPWGSGNEQYF
TGTGCCAGCAGCCCCTGGGGTAGCGGCAACGAGCAGTACTTC
>TRBV11-1|TRBJ2-3|.|many
CASSLGGAHTDTQYF
TGTGCCAGCAGCTTGGGGGGGGCCCACACAGATACGCAGTATTTT
>TRBV5-1|TRBJ2-2|.|many
CASSVTAGAGELFF
TGCGCCAGCAGCGTGACAGCTGGTGCAGGGGAGCTGTTTTTT
>TRBV9|TRBJ2-1|.|.
CASSVFGSEQFF
TGTGCCAGCAGCGTATTTGGATCCGAGCAGTTCTTC
>TRBV5-1|TRBJ2-3|TRBD2|many
CASSLISGRALGDTQYF
TGCGCCAGCAGCTTGATCAGCGGGAGGGCCCTAGGTGATACGCAGTATTTT
>TRBV11-2|TRBJ2-1|.|.
CASSWGLAGGPPYNEQFF
TGTGCCAGCAGCTGGGGGCTAGCAGGGGGGCCGCCCTACAATGAGCAGTTCTTC
>TRBV5-6|TRBJ1-5|.|few
CASSGPGPNQPQHF
TGTGCCAGCAGCGGCCCAGGGCCTAATCAGCCCCAGCATTTT
>TRBV6-5|TRBJ1-1|.|many
CASSPGPPYAFF
TGTGCCAGCAGCCCGGGACCGCCCTATGCTTTCTTT
>TRBV30|TRBJ1-6|.|many
CAWRRWVPNSPLHF
TGTGCCTGGAGGCGGTGGGTCCCAAATTCACCCCTCCACTTT
>TRBV27|TRBJ2-7|TRBD1|many
CASSLLTGNEQYF
TGTGCCAGCAGTTTACTGACAGGGAACGAGCAGTACTTC
>TRBV7-9|TRBJ1-2|.|many
CASSLGEAGPNYGYTF
TGTGCCAGCAGCTTAGGCGAAGCAGGCCCTAACTATGGCTACACCTTC
>TRBV6-1|TRBJ2-3|.|.
CASSPGRKEDTQYF
TGTGCCAGCAGTCCGGGGCGCAAGGAAGATACGCAGTATTTT
>TRBV20-1|TRBJ2-3|TRBD2|many
CSARDQRTSGASTDTQYF
TGCAGTGCTAGAGATCAGCGGACTAGCGGGGCTAGCACAGATACGCAGTATTTT
>TRBV5-1|TRBJ1-2|TRBD1|.
CASSHLNGQGAIQGYTF
TGCGCCAGCAGCCACCTGAACGGACAGGGGGCTATTCAAGGCTACACCTTC
>TRBV12-3/TRBV12-4|TRBJ2-7|TRBD2|.
CASSLSGTSSYEQYF
TGTGCCAGCAGCCTCTCCGGGACTAGCAGCTACGAGCAGTACTTC
>TRBV19|TRBJ2-2|.|many
CASNLGGADTGELFF
TGTGCCAGTAACCTAGGGGGAGCAGACACCGGGGAGCTGTTTTTT
>TRBV5-4|TRBJ2-5|TRBD2|many
CASSLAGGGRETQYF
TGTGCCAGCAGCTTGGCTGGGGGGGGTCGAGAGACCCAGTACTTC
>TRBV6-1|TRBJ1-6|.|many
CASSGGSLHF
TGTGCCAGCAGTGGAGGGTCCCTCCACTTT
>TRBV7-9|TRBJ1-1|TRBD1|many
CASSLLGTGGPNTEAFF
TGTGCCAGCAGCTTGCTCGGGACAGGGGGACCTAACACTGAAGCTTTCTTT
>TRBV11-1|TRBJ2-1|TRBD1|few
CASSNRDRYNEQFF
TGTGCCAGCAGCAACCGGGACAGATACAATGAGCAGTTCTTC
>TRBV6-5|TRBJ2-7|.|.
CASKTSRSSYEQYF
TGTGCCAGCAAAACGTCGAGGAGCTCCTACGAGCAGTACTTC
>TRBV7-8|TRBJ1-6|.|few
CASSLGTLSSPLHF
TGTGCCAGCAGCTTGGGGACTCTTTCCTCACCCCTCCACTTT
>TRBV7-2|TRBJ1-3|.|few
CASSLSGFSGNTIYF
TGTGCCAGCAGCTTATCAGGCTTCTCTGGAAACACCATATATTTT